These T cell receptor beta chains were read from a single sample in a study of T cell responses to AZD1222 COVID-19 vaccine. Profiled with immunoSEQ multiplex PCR; TCRdb holds only in-frame clones, not every one. Of approximately 150,000 clones listed, approximately 87% are singletons. Sample: peripheral blood, taken 28 days after the second AZD1222 dose. The receptors were gathered from an adult who received the AZD1222 COVID-19 vaccine. Each CDR3 is given with its conserved first and last residue. A D gene is named only where the DNA matches it firmly. Clone size is stated in some rows and not others, as once, few, many or a class when expanded.

>TRBJ1-4|.|TRBV27|TRBD1|17
TGTGCCAGCAGTACGAACGCGATGACAGGGGGTAATGAAAAACTGTTTTTT
CASSTNAMTGGNEKLFF
>TRBJ2-7|.|TRBV7-9|TRBD1|14
TGTGCCAGCTCGTCTGGGACAGGGGTCTACGAGCAGTACTTC
CASSSGTGVYEQYF
>TRBJ1-2|many|TRBV6-5|.|14
TGTGCCAGCAGTTACTCGCCAGGTGTGAGCGGCTACACCTTC
CASSYSPGVSGYTF
>TRBJ1-1|.|TRBV5-1|.|16
TGCGCCAGCAGCTTGGAAGCCGGAAAGGGGAACACTGAAGCTTTCTTT
CASSLEAGKGNTEAFF
>TRBJ1-1|.|TRBV7-9|.|13
TGTGCCAGCAGCTTTAGTACTGTCACTGAAGCTTTCTTT
CASSFSTVTEAFF
>TRBJ1-2|.|TRBV4-2|.|13
TGTGCCAGCAGCCAATCTCAAGGTGATGGCTACACCTTC
CASSQSQGDGYTF
>TRBJ1-1|many|TRBV5-4|.|13
TGTGCCAGCAGCTCATGGGCCGACACTGAAGCTTTCTTT
CASSSWADTEAFF
>TRBJ1-1|.|TRBV7-2|TRBD1|15
TGTGCCAGCAGCTTAGCCGGGACAGGGGGCACTGAAGCTTTCTTT
CASSLAGTGGTEAFF
>TRBJ1-5|.|TRBV19|.|14
TGTGCCAGTAGTATCCGGGACCCACATCAGCCCCAGCATTTT
CASSIRDPHQPQHF
>TRBJ1-6|.|TRBV27|.|14
TGTGCCAGCAGCCGGGAGGGGGTTGGTTCACCCCTCCACTTT
CASSREGVGSPLHF
>TRBJ1-2|once|TRBV5-1|.|14
TGCGCCAGCAGCCCACTGGGGGATAACTATGGCTACACCTTC
CASSPLGDNYGYTF
>TRBJ1-4|medium-sized|TRBV14|.|14
TGTGCCAGCAGCCAACTATCGGTTCATGAAAAACTGTTTTTT
CASSQLSVHEKLFF
>TRBJ1-6|once|TRBV25-1|.|13
TGTGCCAGCAGTGAATTGTGGGCTCGGCCCCTCCACTTT
CASSELWARPLHF
>TRBJ1-3|.|TRBV3-1/TRBV3-2|.|15
TGTGCCAGCAGCTATCAGTCCGCCTCTGGAAACACCATATATTTT
CASSYQSASGNTIYF
>TRBJ1-2|.|TRBV5-1|TRBD1|14
TGCGCCAGCAGCCTTACAGGGGTAGGCTATGGCTACACCTTC
CASSLTGVGYGYTF
>TRBJ2-3|once|TRBV12-5|.|14
TGTGCTAGTGGTGCGGGCCTAATGCCAGATACGCAGTATTTT
CASGAGLMPDTQYF
>TRBJ1-1|.|TRBV5-1|.|18
TGCGCCAGCAGCCCGACGGCGTATTCCGGGACACCGAACACTGAAGCTTTCTTT
CASSPTAYSGTPNTEAFF
>TRBJ1-1|.|TRBV6-5|.|14
TGTGCCAGCGCCTTTACAGTGACTAACACTGAAGCTTTCTTT
CASAFTVTNTEAFF
>TRBJ1-2|.|TRBV29-1|TRBD1|12
TGCAGCGGCGCAGGGGGAGGCTATGGCTACACCTTC
CSGAGGGYGYTF
>TRBJ2-3|.|TRBV11-2|TRBD2|15
TGTGCCAGCAGCTTAGTCAGCGGGGGCGCTGATACGCAGTATTTT
CASSLVSGGADTQYF
>TRBJ2-1|once|TRBV2|TRBD2|16
TGTGCCAGCAGGGCCCAGGGACTAGCGGGGGCCCGAGGTTGGTTCTTC
CASRAQGLAGARGWFF
>TRBJ2-1|.|TRBV4-1|.|15
TGCGCCAGCAGCCAAGACAGCAGCCCCTACAATGAGCAGTTCTTC
CASSQDSSPYNEQFF
>TRBJ1-1|.|TRBV7-2|.|17
TGTGCCAGCAGCTTAGCTTTAACAGGTGGGAGGGACACTGAAGCTTTCTTT
CASSLALTGGRDTEAFF
>TRBJ1-2|.|TRBV3-1/TRBV3-2|TRBD1|13
TGTGCCAGCAGCCTAGACAGGGCTTCTGGCTACACCTTC
CASSLDRASGYTF
>TRBJ1-2|.|TRBV7-9|.|11
TGTGCCAGCAGCTTTTTTGATGGCTACACCTTC
CASSFFDGYTF
>TRBJ2-2|few|TRBV5-4|.|14
TGTGCCACCCACTTGACAGGAAACACCGGGGAGCTGTTTTTT
CATHLTGNTGELFF
>TRBJ2-7|.|TRBV9|.|15
TGTGCCAGCAGCGTATCCCCCAGGGGACTTTACGAGCAGTACTTC
CASSVSPRGLYEQYF
>TRBJ1-2|.|TRBV18|.|16
TGTGCCAGCTCACCAGATGGGCAGGGCACCAACTATGGCTACACCTTC
CASSPDGQGTNYGYTF
>TRBJ2-1|.|TRBV7-7|TRBD2|19
TGTGCTAGCAGCTTAGCGACTAGCGGGGGCCGGAGCTCCTACAATGAGCAGTTCTTC
CASSLATSGGRSSYNEQFF
>TRBJ1-1|.|TRBV7-6|TRBD1|16
TGTGCCAGCAGCTTAGGGAGGGGACAGATGAACACTGAAGCTTTCTTT
CASSLGRGQMNTEAFF
>TRBJ2-2|.|TRBV18|.|16
TGTGCCAGCTCACCAGGAGCTGGAGGAGCCACCGGGGAGCTGTTTTTT
CASSPGAGGATGELFF
>TRBJ2-7|.|TRBV19|TRBD1|14
TGTGCCAGTAGTTCCCCGGGACAGAGATACGAGCAGTACTTC
CASSSPGQRYEQYF
>TRBJ1-3|.|TRBV7-2|.|15
TGTGCCAGCAGCTCAGACAGTAGCTCTGGAAACACCATATATTTT
CASSSDSSSGNTIYF
>TRBJ1-5|.|TRBV28|.|15
TGTGCCAGCAGTTTTTTGTTGGGGGCCAATCAGCCCCAGCATTTT
CASSFLLGANQPQHF
>TRBJ2-1|.|TRBV5-1|.|13
TGCGCCAGCAGCACCGACAGCTACAATGAGCAGTTCTTC
CASSTDSYNEQFF